This TCR beta chain was recovered during a study of response to subunit inactivated influenza vaccine. From the RT-PCR reads, TCRdb called clonotypes with MiXCR, one entry per CDR3 protein. The table includes roughly 700,000 distinct CDR3 sequences, roughly 14% detected once. In its sample, this clonotype was seen once. The antigen is undetermined. Notes on the study in general: There was a suggestion from the authors that each seasonal influenza vaccination recruits few new T cells.

CDR3 length equals 16 residues. CDR1 is SQVTM, CDR2 ANQGSEA, per germline. Trimming pared 4 bases from V and 4 bases from J, leaving 20 bases between. The TCR comes from a man aged 45-65 years who received an inactivated influenza vaccine. The chain has TRBV29-1 and TRBJ2-1; TRBD1 or TRBD2 may be the D gene (5 bases each). The material sequenced was PBMCs from blood, taken roughly 15 days before vaccination. The CDR3 protein is CSVAVGELPLYNEQFF. Here the CDR3 DNA reads TGCAGCGTTGCGGTGGGGGAGCTCCCTTTATACAATGAGCAGTTCTTC.